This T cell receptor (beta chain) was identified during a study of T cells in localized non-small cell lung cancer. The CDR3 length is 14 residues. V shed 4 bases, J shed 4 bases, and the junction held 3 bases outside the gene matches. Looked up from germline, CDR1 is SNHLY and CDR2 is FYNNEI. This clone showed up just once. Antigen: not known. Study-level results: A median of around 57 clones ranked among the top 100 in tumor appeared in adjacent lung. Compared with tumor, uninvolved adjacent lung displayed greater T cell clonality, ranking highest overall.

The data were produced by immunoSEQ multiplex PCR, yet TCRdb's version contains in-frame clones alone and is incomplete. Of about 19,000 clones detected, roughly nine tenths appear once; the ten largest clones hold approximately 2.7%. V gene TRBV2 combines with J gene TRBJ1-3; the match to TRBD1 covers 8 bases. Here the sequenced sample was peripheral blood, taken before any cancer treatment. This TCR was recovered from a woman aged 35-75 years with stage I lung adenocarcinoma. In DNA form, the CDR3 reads TGTGCCAGCAGTGCGGACAGGGAAGGAAACACCATATATTTT. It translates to CASSADREGNTIYF.